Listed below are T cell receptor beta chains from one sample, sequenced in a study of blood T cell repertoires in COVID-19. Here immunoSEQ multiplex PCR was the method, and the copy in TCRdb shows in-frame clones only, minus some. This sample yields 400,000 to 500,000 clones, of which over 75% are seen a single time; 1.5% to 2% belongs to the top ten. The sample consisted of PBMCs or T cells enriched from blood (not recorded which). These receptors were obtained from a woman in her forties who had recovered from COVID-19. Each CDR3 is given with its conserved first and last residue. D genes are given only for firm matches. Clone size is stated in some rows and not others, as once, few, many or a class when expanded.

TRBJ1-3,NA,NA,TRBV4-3,CASSQDARGGSGNTIYF,TGCGCCAGCAGCCAAGATGCGAGGGGGGGGTCTGGAAACACCATATATTTT
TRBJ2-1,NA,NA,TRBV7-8,CASSPSRRSEQFF,TGTGCCAGCAGCCCCTCTAGAAGAAGTGAGCAGTTCTTC
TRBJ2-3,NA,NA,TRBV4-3,CASSQETGPALDTQYF,TGCGCCAGCAGCCAAGAGACAGGTCCAGCTTTGGATACGCAGTATTTT
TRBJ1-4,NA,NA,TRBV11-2,CASSLTLPANEKLFF,TGTGCCAGCAGCTTAACTCTGCCTGCTAATGAAAAACTGTTTTTT
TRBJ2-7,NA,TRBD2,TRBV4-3,CASSQGGRGEQYF,TGCGCCAGCAGCCAGGGCGGGAGAGGCGAGCAGTACTTC
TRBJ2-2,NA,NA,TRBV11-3,CASSLILAGELFF,TGTGCCAGCAGCTTAATCTTAGCCGGGGAGCTGTTTTTT
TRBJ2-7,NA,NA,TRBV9,CASSGGGGSAVYEQYF,TGTGCCAGCAGCGGGGGAGGGGGGAGTGCCGTTTACGAGCAGTACTTC
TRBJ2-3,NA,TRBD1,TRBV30,CAWSRTGGGDTQYF,TGTGCCTGGAGCCGGACAGGGGGAGGAGATACGCAGTATTTT
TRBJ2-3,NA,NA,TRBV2,CASTLQGFTQYF,TGTGCCAGCACCCTACAGGGTTTTACGCAGTATTTT
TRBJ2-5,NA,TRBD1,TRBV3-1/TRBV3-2,CASSQEELGQPWGTQYF,TGTGCCAGCAGCCAAGAGGAACTGGGACAGCCATGGGGGACCCAGTACTTC
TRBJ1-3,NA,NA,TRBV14,CASSHSVYTIYF,TGTGCCAGCAGCCACAGCGTATACACCATATATTTT
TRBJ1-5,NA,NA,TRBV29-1,CSVESERDQPQHF,TGCAGCGTTGAATCTGAACGAGATCAGCCCCAGCATTTT
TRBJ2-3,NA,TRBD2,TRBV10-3,CAISSGRGTDTQYF,TGTGCCATCAGTAGCGGGAGAGGCACAGATACGCAGTATTTT
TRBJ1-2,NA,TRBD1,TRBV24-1,CATSAGGAVYGYTF,TGTGCCACCAGCGCAGGGGGCGCAGTATATGGCTACACCTTC
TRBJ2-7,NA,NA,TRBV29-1,CSVYDRGVEGSYEQYF,TGCAGCGTCTACGACCGCGGGGTCGAGGGTTCCTACGAGCAGTACTTC
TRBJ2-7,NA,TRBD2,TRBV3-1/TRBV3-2,CASRNSGSSYEQYF,TGTGCCAGCAGAAATAGCGGGAGTTCCTACGAGCAGTACTTC
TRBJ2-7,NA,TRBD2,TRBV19,CASLTSGYEQYF,TGTGCCAGTCTAACTAGCGGATACGAGCAGTACTTC
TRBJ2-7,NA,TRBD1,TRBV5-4,CASSQQGPYEQYF,TGTGCCAGCAGCCAACAGGGGCCCTACGAGCAGTACTTC
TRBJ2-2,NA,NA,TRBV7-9,CASSLSGRGNTGELFF,TGTGCCAGCAGCTTATCAGGCAGGGGAAACACCGGGGAGCTGTTTTTT
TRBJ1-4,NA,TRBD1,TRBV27,CASSRTGQGEKLFF,TGTGCCAGCAGCCGGACAGGCCAGGGCGAAAAACTGTTTTTT
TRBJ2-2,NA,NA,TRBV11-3,CASSPNEANTGELFF,TGTGCCAGCAGCCCTAACGAGGCGAACACCGGGGAGCTGTTTTTT
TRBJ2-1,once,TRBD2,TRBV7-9,CASSLEVLLAGANYNEQFF,TGTGCCAGCAGCTTAGAGGTGTTACTAGCGGGAGCTAACTACAATGAGCAGTTCTTC
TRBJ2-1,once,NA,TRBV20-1,CRGARGNEQFF,TGCAGGGGGGCTAGGGGCAATGAGCAGTTCTTC